This TCR beta chain came from a study of cytomegalovirus exposure and HLA in healthy donors. Study results and limitations: As a later analysis revealed, the rate of TCR association differed by HLA locus, with DRB1 most and HLA-C fewest. What was likely a sequencing artifact was a cluster of highly shared sequence variants.

Nominally healthy donors were sampled, though unrecorded immune exposures were likely. A word on this clone: Its antigen is unidentified.

The CDR3 sequence is 16 residues long. Germline-derived CDR1 and CDR2 are SGHVS and FNYEAQ. V was pared by 2 bases and J by 0 bases, with 6 bases of the junction left unmatched. Both 60 Vbeta primers and 13 Jbeta primers went into the PCR. Clones were sequenced by immunoSEQ multiplex PCR, and TCRdb holds only the in-frame ones, with some missing. The table shows approximately 60,000 clones, with about 80% occurring only once. V gene TRBV7-6 combines with J gene TRBJ1-1; the match to TRBD1 covers 7 bases. This receptor was taken from a man in his thirties or forties in good health and CMV-seronegative. Specimen: PBMCs. CDR3 region: CASSLQTGRMNTEAFF. DNA for the CDR3: TGTGCCAGCAGCTTACAGACAGGGCGGATGAACACTGAAGCTTTCTTT.